This record looks at one TCR beta chain sequence and its context. This clonotype was counted a single time. Its antigen is unknown. The sample holds no much larger clone one base away, and base qualities are not on file. One read gives only weak evidence. This specimen belongs to a study of T-cell reconstitution after alpha-beta-depleted transplantation in children (TCRdb year 2016). Describing the broader study: Using TCR repertoire profiling, the study followed T-cell immune reconstitution in a quantitative way in children after TCRalphabeta/CD19-depleted allogeneic hematopoietic cell transplantation. Study-level results and caveats: In some patients, the high TCRbeta diversity seen at day 60 was put down to recipient T cells and intrathymic progenitors that had survived conditioning. The frequencies of hyperexpanded clones fell over the following months, and after one year, T-cell counts and TCRbeta diversity were mostly attributed to newly produced T cells. About two months after transplant, the apparently early recovery of alphabetaT-cell counts reportedly depended on just several hundred clones that had expanded rapidly and came from non-depleted graft cells.

Sample treatment or condition, as interpreted from the label and publication: allogeneic hematopoietic cell transplantation with graft depleted of TCRalphabeta T cells and CD19 B cells. The children who served as transplant recipients had been given grafts of TCRalphabeta/CD19-depleted allogeneic hematopoietic cells. Libraries were made using PCR. Sequencing was carried out with an Illumina HiSeq 2500. To normalize quantification of the TCRbeta repertoire, the TCR libraries were built with molecular barcoding that relied on unique molecular identifiers. Through fastp at Q25 and MiXCR, TCRdb rebuilt clones from the public reads, retaining in-frame beta chains. Under each unique CDR3 protein, matching rows form one entry showing the most common genes and DNA. The sample profile shows just under 350,000 distinct CDR3 sequences; 15% to 20% of them were found once. The ten biggest clones cover approximately 38% of the sample.

Specimen: PBMCs, mostly from graft donor cells, collected 360 days after TCRalphabeta/CD19-depleted stem cell transplant. The origin of this receptor is a male patient aged 2 to 9 who had a stem cell transplant for acute lymphoblastic leukemia, so the T cells may come from the graft donor.

CDR3 reads: CASRAGTSGAYEQYF. At the DNA level, the sequence is TGTGCCAGCAGAGCTGGGACTAGCGGCGCCTACGAGCAGTACTTC. The chain is encoded by TRBV27 joined to TRBJ2-7, and 11 bases in between align with TRBD2. From its cysteine to its phenylalanine, the CDR3 spans 15 amino acids. Left in the record is the CDR3 DNA by itself, 45 bases read in frame from the first base. V ends up 6 bases short and J 2 bases short, with an unmatched junction base count of 6. CDR1 and CDR2, per the germline V gene (reference sequence), are MNHEY and SMNVEV.